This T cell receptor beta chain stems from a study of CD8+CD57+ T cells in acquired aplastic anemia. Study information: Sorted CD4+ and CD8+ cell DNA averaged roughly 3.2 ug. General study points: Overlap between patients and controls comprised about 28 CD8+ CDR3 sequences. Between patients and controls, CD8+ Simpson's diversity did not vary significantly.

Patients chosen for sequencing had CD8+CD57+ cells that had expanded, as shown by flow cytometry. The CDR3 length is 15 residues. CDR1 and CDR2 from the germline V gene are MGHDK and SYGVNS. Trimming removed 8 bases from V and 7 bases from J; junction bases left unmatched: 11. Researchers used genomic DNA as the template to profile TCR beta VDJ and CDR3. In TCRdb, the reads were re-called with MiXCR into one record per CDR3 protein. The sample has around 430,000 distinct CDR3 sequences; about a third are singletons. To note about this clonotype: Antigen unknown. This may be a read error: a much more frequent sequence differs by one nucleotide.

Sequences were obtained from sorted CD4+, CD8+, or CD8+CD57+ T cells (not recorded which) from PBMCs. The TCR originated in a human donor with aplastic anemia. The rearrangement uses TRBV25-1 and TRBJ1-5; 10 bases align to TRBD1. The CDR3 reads CASGGSGQGGQPQHF. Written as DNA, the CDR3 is TGTGCCAGCGGTGGATCCGGACAGGGGGGACAGCCCCAGCATTTT.